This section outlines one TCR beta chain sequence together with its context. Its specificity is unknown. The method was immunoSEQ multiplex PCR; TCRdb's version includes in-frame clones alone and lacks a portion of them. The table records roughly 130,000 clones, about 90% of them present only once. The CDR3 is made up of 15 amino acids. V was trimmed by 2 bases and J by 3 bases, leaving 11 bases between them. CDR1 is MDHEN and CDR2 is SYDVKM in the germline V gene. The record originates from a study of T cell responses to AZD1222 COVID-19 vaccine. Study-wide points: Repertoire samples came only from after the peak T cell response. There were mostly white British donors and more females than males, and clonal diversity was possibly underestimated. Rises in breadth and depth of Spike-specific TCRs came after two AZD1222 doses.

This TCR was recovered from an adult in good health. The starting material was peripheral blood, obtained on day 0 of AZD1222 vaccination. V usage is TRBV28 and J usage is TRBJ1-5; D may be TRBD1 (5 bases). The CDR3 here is CASSLISGTNQPQHF. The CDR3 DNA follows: TGTGCCAGCAGTTTAATCTCAGGGACCAATCAGCCCCAGCATTTT.